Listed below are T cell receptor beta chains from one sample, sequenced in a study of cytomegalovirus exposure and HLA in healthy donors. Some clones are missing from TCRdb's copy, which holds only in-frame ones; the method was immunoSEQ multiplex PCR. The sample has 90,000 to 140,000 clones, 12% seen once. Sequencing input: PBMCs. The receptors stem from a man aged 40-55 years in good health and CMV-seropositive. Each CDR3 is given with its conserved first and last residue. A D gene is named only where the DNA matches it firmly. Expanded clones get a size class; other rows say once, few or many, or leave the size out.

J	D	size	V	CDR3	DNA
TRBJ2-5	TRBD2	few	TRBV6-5	CASTPRRGVKTQYF	TGTGCCAGCACCCCCCGGCGGGGGGTGAAGACCCAGTACTTC
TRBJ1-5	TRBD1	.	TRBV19	CASSIDATGGARVNQPQHF	TGTGCCAGTAGTATAGATGCGACAGGGGGCGCAAGGGTCAATCAGCCCCAGCATTTT
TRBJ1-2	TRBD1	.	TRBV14	CASSQAMGQGEVYTF	TGTGCCAGCAGCCAAGCTATGGGACAGGGAGAGGTCTACACCTTC
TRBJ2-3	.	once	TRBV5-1	CASSLEPRSTSTDTQYF	TGCGCCAGCAGCTTGGAACCGCGGAGCACGAGCACAGATACGCAGTATTTT
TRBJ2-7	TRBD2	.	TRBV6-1	CASSAGTRGGSEQYF	TGTGCCAGCAGTGCCGGGACTAGAGGGGGTTCCGAGCAGTACTTC
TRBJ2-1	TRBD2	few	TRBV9	CASSDLTSGSYNEQFF	TGTGCCAGCAGCGACCTCACTAGCGGGAGTTACAATGAGCAGTTCTTC
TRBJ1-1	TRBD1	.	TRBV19	CASSKTGGWVVNTEAFF	TGTGCCAGTAGTAAGACAGGGGGCTGGGTGGTGAACACTGAAGCTTTCTTT
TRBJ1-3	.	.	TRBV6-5	CASSLDRLAGNTIYF	TGTGCCAGCAGCCTCGACAGGCTGGCTGGAAACACCATATATTTT
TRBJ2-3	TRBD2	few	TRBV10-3	CAISESLAGPPTDTQYF	TGTGCCATCAGTGAGTCTCTAGCGGGACCCCCCACAGATACGCAGTATTTT
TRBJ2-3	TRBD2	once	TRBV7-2	CASSSVGAGGQDTQYF	TGTGCCAGCAGCTCCGTCGGCGCGGGAGGGCAAGATACGCAGTATTTT
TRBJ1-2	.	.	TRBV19	CATRGGWYGYTF	TGTGCCACCCGGGGTGGTTGGTATGGCTACACCTTC
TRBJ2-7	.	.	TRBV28	CASISTGEQYF	TGTGCCAGCATCTCTACGGGGGAGCAGTACTTC
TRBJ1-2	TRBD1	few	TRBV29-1	CSVVGQAGYGYTF	TGCAGCGTGGTAGGACAGGCGGGCTATGGCTACACCTTC
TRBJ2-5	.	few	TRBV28	CASSLGGAQYF	TGTGCCAGCAGTTTAGGAGGGGCCCAGTACTTC
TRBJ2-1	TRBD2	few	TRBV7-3	CASSPRLAGGDEQFF	TGTGCCAGCAGCCCACGACTAGCGGGAGGCGATGAGCAGTTCTTC
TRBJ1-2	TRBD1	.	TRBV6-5	CDSSYVTGTGTYGYTF	TGTGACAGCAGTTACGTGACTGGGACAGGGACCTATGGCTACACCTTT
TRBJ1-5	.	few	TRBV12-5	CASGLEGNQPQHF	TGTGCTAGTGGTTTGGAGGGGAATCAGCCCCAGCATTTT
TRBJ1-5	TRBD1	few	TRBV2	CASSPDRGEPQHF	TGTGCCAGCAGTCCGGACAGGGGGGAGCCCCAGCATTTT
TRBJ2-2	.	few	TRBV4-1	CASSHLTGTNTGELFF	TGCGCCAGCAGCCACCTGACTGGCACGAACACCGGGGAGCTGTTTTTT
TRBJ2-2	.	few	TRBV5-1	CASSLADTGELFF	TGCGCCAGCAGCTTGGCTGACACCGGGGAGCTGTTTTTT
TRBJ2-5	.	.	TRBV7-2	CASSLVTSGSETQYF	TGTGCCAGCAGCTTAGTGACTAGTGGGAGTGAGACCCAGTACTTC
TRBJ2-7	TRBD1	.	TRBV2	CASSTGQGLGEQYF	TGTGCCAGCAGTACCGGACAGGGCCTGGGCGAGCAGTACTTC
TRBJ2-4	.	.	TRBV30	CAWSVRVMAKNIQYF	TGTGCCTGGAGTGTACGGGTGATGGCCAAAAACATTCAGTACTTC
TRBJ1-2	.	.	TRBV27	CASSGRGGAYGYTF	TGTGCCAGCAGCGGCCGAGGGGGGGCGTATGGCTACACCTTC
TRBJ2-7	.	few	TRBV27	CASSFGHSYEQYF	TGTGCCAGCAGCTTTGGACACTCCTACGAGCAGTACTTC
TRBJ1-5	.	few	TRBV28	CASSFGPLYQPQHF	TGTGCCAGCAGTTTCGGTCCGCTCTATCAGCCCCAGCATTTT
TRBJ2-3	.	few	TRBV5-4	CASSLDPADPTQYF	TGTGCCAGCAGCTTGGATCCAGCGGACCCAACGCAGTATTTT
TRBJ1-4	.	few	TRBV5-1	CASSLVGTTNEKLFF	TGCGCCAGCAGCTTGGTCGGGACAACTAATGAAAAACTGTTTTTT
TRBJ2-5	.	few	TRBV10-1	CASSESYSWETQYF	TGCGCCAGCAGTGAGTCTTATAGCTGGGAGACCCAGTACTTC
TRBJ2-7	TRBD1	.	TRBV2	CASSGATGGHEQYF	TGTGCCAGCAGTGGTGCGACAGGGGGCCACGAGCAGTACTTC
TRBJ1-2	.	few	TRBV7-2	CASSRTAGNYGYTF	TGTGCCAGCAGCAGGACAGCGGGGAACTATGGCTACACCTTC
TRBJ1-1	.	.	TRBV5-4	CASMRTEGTEAFF	TGTGCCAGCATGCGGACAGAGGGAACTGAAGCTTTCTTT
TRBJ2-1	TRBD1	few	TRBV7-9	CASSLVPRQGHNEQFF	TGTGCCAGCAGCTTAGTCCCCCGACAGGGGCACAATGAGCAGTTCTTC
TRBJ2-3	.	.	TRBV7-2	CASSLTGSTDTQYF	TGTGCCAGCAGCTTAACAGGGTCGACAGATACGCAGTATTTT
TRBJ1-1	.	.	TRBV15	CATSRGEGMNTEAFF	TGTGCCACCAGCAGAGGGGAGGGGATGAACACTGAAGCTTTCTTT